These 4 T cell receptor beta chains were sequenced from one sample in a study of cytomegalovirus exposure and HLA in healthy donors. The PCR contained 60 Vbeta and 13 Jbeta primers. Assay used: immunoSEQ multiplex PCR; TCRdb lists only in-frame clones, some missing. The table has 200,000 or so clones, more than 85% seen once. The sample consisted of PBMCs. These receptors were collected from a girl under three years old in good health and CMV-seronegative.

This chain joins TRBV28 and TRBJ1-2, with no clear D. CDR3 size: 15 residues. With 3 bases removed from V and 7 bases from J, the gap between germline ends came to 18 bases. CDR1 MDHEN and CDR2 SYDVKM come from the germline V gene. CDR3 coding DNA: TGTGCCAGCAGTTTGTTTCGGGTTCCTTTGATTGGCTACACCTTC. It codes for CASSLFRVPLIGYTF.

The chain employs TRBV6-1 and TRBJ2-7, with TRBD1 identical over 7 bases. The CDR3 runs to 12 residues. Germline V gene lookup returns CDR1 MNHNS and CDR2 SASEGT. V shed 11 bases, J shed 0 bases, and the junction held 4 bases outside the gene matches. CDR3 coding DNA: TGTGCCGGGGGACAGAGCTCCTACGAGCAGTACTTC. It is translated as CAGGQSSYEQYF.

The count of this clone is one. The gene calls are TRBV7-9 and TRBJ2-5, with D possibly TRBD1 on 5 matching bases. CDR1 and CDR2 from the germline V gene are SEHNR and FQNEAQ (reference sequence). This CDR3 is 15 amino acids long. V gave up 6 bases and J gave up 1 base, with 15 bases separating them. The chain's CDR3 is CASSRSGFSQETQYF. CDR3 DNA: TGTGCCAGCAGTCGCTCAGGGTTCTCCCAAGAGACCCAGTACTTC.

The chain couples TRBV27 to TRBJ1-2; D is possibly TRBD1 (6 bases). The CDR3 spans 16 residues. The V gene's germline CDR1 is MNHEY and CDR2 SMNVEV (reference sequence). Trimming left V 2 bases short and J 4 bases short, with 17 bases between. CDR3 in amino acids: CASSLDGDTGTYGYTF. CDR3 sequence (DNA): TGTGCCAGCAGTTTAGATGGGGATACAGGGACCTATGGCTACACCTTC.